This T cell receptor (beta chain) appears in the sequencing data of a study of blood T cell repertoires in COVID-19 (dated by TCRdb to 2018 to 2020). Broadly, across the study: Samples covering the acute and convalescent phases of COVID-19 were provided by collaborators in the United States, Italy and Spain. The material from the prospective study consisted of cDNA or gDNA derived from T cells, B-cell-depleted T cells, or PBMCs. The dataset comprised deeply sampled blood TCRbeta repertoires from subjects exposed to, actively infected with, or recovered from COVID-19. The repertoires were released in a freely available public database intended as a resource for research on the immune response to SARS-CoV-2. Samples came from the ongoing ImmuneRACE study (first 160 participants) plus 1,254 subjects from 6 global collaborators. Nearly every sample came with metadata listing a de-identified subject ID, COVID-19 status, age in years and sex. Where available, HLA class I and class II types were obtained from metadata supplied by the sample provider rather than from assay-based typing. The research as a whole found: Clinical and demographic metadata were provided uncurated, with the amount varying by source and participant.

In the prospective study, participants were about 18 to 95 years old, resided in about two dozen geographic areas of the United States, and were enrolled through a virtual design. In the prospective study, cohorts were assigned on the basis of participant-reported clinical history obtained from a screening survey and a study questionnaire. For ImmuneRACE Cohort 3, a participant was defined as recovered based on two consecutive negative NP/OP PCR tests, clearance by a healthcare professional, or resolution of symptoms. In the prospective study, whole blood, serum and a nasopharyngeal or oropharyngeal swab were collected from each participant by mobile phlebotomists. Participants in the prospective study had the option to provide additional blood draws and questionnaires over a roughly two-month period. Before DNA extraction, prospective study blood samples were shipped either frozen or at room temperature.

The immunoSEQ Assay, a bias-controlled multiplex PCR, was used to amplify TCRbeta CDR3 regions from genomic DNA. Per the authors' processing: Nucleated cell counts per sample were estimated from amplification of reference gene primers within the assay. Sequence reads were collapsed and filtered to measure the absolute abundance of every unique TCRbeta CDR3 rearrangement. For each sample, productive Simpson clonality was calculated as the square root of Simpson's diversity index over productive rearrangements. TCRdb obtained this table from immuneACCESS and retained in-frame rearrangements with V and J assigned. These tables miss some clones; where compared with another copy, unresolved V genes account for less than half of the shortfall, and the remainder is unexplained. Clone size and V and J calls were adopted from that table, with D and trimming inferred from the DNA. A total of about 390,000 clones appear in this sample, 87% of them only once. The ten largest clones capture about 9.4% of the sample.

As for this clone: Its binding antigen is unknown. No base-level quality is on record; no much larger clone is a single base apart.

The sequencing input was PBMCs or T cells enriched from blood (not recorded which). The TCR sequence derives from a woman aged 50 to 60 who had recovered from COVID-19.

The CDR3 has the sequence CASSPGTSTDTQYF. In nucleotide form, the sequence is TGTGCCAGCAGCCCAGGGACTAGCACAGATACGCAGTATTTT. The rearrangement combines TRBV7-9 with TRBJ2-3; D gene: possibly TRBD2, on 6 matching bases. V drops 5 bases and J drops 0 bases, leaving 9 bases in between. CDR1 is given as SEHNR and CDR2 as FQNEAQ, both from the germline V gene (reference sequence). CDR3 length: 14 amino acids, cysteine to phenylalanine. The retained sequence is limited to the CDR3, 42 bases, with the frame set at the first base.